This TCR beta chain was documented in a study of blood T cells in healthy people across ages. It was with a sample-barcoded 5' primer and a J-beta primer mix that a second PCR of roughly 7 to 11 cycles was run. One entry per CDR3 protein, called by TCRdb with MiXCR from the 5' RACE reads. Among over 1,500,000 distinct CDR3 sequences, about two fifths were seen once, and the ten largest hold roughly 23%. The CDR3 contains 15 residues. Germline assignment: CDR1 SGHAT and CDR2 FQNNGV. V was shortened by 4 bases and J by 4 bases, with 14 bases between the two germline ends. The chain combines TRBV11-2 with TRBJ2-4; no clear D gene. What was sequenced was blood. The TCR sequence derives from a human donor in good health. This chain's CDR3 is CASSSDGSWKNIQYF. DNA for the CDR3: TGTGCCAGCAGCTCCGATGGATCTTGGAAAAACATTCAGTACTTC.